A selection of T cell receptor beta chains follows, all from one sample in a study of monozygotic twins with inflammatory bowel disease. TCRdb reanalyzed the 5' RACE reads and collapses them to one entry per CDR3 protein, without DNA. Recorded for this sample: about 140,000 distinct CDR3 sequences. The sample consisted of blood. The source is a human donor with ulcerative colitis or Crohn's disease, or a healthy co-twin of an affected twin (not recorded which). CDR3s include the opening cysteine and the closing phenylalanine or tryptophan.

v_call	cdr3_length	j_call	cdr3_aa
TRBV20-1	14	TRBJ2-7	CSAEGQGSEYEQYF
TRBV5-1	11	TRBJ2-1	CASGNRNEQFF
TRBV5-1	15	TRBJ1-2	CASSLSQRQGGGYTF
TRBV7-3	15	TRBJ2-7	CASSQGLAIIHEQYF
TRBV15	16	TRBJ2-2	CATSPIRTGETGELFF
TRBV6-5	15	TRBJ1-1	CASIWTGTKNTEAFF
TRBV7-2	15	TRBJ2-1	CASSELADSYNEQFF
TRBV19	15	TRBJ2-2	CASSRQVPRTGELFF
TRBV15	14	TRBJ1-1	CATSRGGGNTEAFF
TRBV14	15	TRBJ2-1	CASSQRASGYNEQFF
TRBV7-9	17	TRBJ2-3	CASSLGIAGEITDTQYF
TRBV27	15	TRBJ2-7	CASGDHGTVPYEQYF
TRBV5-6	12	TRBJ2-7	CASSLNSYEQYF
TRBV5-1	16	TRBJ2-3	CASRSKRERRADTQYF
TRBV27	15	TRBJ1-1	CASSFGGIVGTEAFF
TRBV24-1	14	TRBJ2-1	CATAQTGGLGEQFF
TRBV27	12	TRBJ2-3	CASSLGWDTQYF
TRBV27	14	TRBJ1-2	CASSSRGRNYGYTF
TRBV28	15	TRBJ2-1	CASSPRTGPYNEQFF
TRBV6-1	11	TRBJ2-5	CASSRQETQYF
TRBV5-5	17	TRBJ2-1	CASRFRPVAGIYNEQFF
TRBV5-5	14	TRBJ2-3	CASSLQVSTDTQYF
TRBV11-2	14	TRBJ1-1	CASSLGQQNTEAFF
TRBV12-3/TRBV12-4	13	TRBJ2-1	CASSFGFNNEQFF
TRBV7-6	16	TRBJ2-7	CASSLLAGLLSYEQYF
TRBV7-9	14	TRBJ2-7	CASGLGPTSYEQYF
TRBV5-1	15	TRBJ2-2	CASSLAGSTAGELFF
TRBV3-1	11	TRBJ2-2	CASSHTGELFF
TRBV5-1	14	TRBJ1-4	CASSLRTTNEKLFF
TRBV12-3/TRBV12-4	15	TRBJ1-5	CASRPGTGINQPQHF
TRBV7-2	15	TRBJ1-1	CASSPDRARRTEAFF
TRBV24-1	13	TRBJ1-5	CATSAGGNQPQHF
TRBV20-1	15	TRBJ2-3	CSAVPTSVSTDTQYF
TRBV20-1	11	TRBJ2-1	CSARGKGEQFF
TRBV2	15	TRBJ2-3	CASRDDRDGTDTQYF
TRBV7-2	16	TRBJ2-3	CASSLGTPSGSGTQYF
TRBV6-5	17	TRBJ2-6	CASSSGQGAYGANVLTF
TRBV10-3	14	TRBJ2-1	CAITVGQRNNEQFF
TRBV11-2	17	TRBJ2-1	CASSLPPGTFSYNEQFF
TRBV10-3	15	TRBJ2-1	CAISERGLAHNEQFF
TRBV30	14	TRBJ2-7	CAWSVSETSTLQYF
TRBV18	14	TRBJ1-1	CASSRDRVGTEAFF
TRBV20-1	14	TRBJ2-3	CSARRAGGGDTQYF
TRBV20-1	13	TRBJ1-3	CSAPTPGGNTIYF
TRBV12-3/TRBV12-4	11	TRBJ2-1	CASSLAPRQFF
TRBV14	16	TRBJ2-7	CASSRDLPAGGPGQYF
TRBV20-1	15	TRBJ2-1	CSARYWRGSYNEQFF
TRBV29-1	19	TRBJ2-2	CSVEGSSGRGSLNTGELFF
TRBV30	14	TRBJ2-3	CAWSLTTAGDTQNF
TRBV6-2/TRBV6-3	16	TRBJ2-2	CASSNPRQGTAGELFF
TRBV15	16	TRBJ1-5	CATSREFGDWDQPQHF
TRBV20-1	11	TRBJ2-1	CSASEANEQFF